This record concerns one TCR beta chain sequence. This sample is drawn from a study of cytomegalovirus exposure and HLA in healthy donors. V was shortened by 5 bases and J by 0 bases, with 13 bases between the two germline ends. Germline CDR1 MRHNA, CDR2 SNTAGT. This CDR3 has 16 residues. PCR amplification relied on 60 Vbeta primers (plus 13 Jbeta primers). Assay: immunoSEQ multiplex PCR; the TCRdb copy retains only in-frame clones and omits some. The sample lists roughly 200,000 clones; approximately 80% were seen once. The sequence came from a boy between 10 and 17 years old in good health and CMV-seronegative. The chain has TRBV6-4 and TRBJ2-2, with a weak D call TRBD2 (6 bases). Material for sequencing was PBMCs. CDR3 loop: CASSRDGGTNTGELFF. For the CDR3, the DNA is TGTGCCAGCAGTAGAGATGGGGGGACGAACACCGGGGAGCTGTTTTTT.